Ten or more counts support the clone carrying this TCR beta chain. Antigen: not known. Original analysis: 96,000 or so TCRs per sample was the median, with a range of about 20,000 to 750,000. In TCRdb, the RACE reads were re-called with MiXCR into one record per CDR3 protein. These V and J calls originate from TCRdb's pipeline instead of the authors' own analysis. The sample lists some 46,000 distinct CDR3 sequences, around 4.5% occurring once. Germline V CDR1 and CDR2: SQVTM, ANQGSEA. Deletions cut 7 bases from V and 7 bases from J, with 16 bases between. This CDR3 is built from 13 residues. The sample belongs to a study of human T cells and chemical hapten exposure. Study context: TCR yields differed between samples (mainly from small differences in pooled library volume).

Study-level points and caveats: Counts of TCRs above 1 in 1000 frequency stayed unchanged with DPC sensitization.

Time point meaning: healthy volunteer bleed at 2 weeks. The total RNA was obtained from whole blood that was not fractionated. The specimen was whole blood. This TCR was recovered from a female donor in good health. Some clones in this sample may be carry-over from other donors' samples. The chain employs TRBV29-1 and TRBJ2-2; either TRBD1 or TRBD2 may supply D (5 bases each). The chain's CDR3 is CSARDRRVGELFF. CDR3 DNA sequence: TGCAGCGCCCGGGACCGACGGGTCGGGGAGCTGTTTTTT.